The 5 T cell receptor beta chains below all came from one sample that was sequenced in a study of control samples from healthy donors and cancer patients. The data were produced by immunoSEQ multiplex PCR, yet TCRdb's version contains in-frame clones alone and is incomplete. The sample holds 100,000 to 150,000 clones, 85% to 95% seen once. Sequences were obtained from PBMCs. Receptors were obtained from a man older than 75 with head and neck cancer.

V and J are TRBV19 and TRBJ2-1, with D possibly being TRBD1 or TRBD2 (5 bases each). Trimming pared 1 base from V and 2 bases from J, leaving 21 bases between. The germline gives CDR1 LNHDA, CDR2 SQIVND (reference sequence). CDR3 length: 19 amino acids. CDR3 in DNA: TGTGCCAGTAGTATAGTGAATCTTGGGACGTCTAACCCCTACAATGAGCAGTTCTTC. Residues: CASSIVNLGTSNPYNEQFF. The whole variable domain, remainder taken from reference TRBV19 and TRBJ2-1, is DGGITQSPKYLFRKEGQNVTLSCEQNLNHDAMYWYRQDPGQGLRLIYYSQIVNDFQKGDIAEGYSVSREKKESFPLTVTSAQKNPTAFYLCASSIVNLGTSNPYNEQFFGPGTRLTVL.

The chain joins TRBV30 to TRBJ1-1; a weak D match, TRBD1 (5 bases). V gave up 5 bases and J gave up 3 bases, with 16 bases separating them. Germline loops: CDR1 GTSNPN, CDR2 SVGIG (reference sequence). CDR3 length: 14 amino acids. The CDR3 DNA sequence: TGTGCCTGGTGCCCGACAGACTGTCACACTGAAGCTTTCTTT. Translating gives CAWCPTDCHTEAFF.

V gene TRBV5-6 combines with J gene TRBJ1-5, with a tentative D call TRBD1 (6 bases). This CDR3 region has 15 residues. Between the trimmed V and J ends, which lost 2 bases and 2 bases, there was a span of 11 bases. Germline CDR1 SGHDT, CDR2 YYEEEE. CDR3 coding DNA: TGTGCCAGCAGCTTTCAGGGGAGAGGCAATCAGCCCCAGCATTTT. Encoded protein: CASSFQGRGNQPQHF.

The V and J genes are TRBV5-4 and TRBJ1-1; D is ambiguous. The CDR3 is made up of 13 amino acids. CDR1 is SGHNT and CDR2 is YYREEE in the germline V gene (reference sequence). The V gene lost 0 bases and the J gene lost 1 base, with 4 bases spanning the gap. DNA of the CDR3: TGTGCCAGCAGCTTGGGCAGGAACACTGAAGCTTTCTTT. Translated, it gives CASSLGRNTEAFF.

The chain links TRBV9 to TRBJ2-6, with a possible D match to TRBD1 (6 bases). V gave up 4 bases and J gave up 4 bases, with 15 bases separating them. CDR3 length: 16 residues. Germline V gene lookup returns CDR1 SGDLS and CDR2 YYNGEE. In nucleotides, the CDR3 is TGTGCCAGCAGCCTATCTTCAGGGGCCGGGGCCAACGTCCTGACTTTC. Its protein product is CASSLSSGAGANVLTF.